This T cell receptor beta chain was recorded in a study of shared clonotypes between healthy human individuals. About the research overall: In total, the donors were a couple of women and a few men aged 18 to 49. Study outcomes and limitations: Non-shared clonotypes were found to have lower generation probabilities than the clonotypes that were shared by all four of the sorted-subset donors. The study sampled only blood, and tissue repertoires likely differ. Generally, naive subsets came out with larger estimated richness than memory subsets.

In regard to this clone: Its antigen is still unknown.

Germline V gives CDR1 SGHNT, CDR2 YENEEA. Germline trimming cut 3 bases from V and 6 bases from J; bases unmatched to any gene: 12. The CDR3 has 18 amino acids. Clones were sequenced by immunoSEQ multiplex PCR, and TCRdb holds only the in-frame ones, with some missing. The repertoire consists of around 200,000 clones, with about 66% occurring once and the leading ten covering about 10%. This TCR derives from a man aged 30-40 years in good health. The rearrangement uses TRBV11-3 and TRBJ2-3, with 13 positions matching TRBD2. Sequencing was performed on memory CD4+ T cells sorted from blood. Subset in this sample: CD45RA-negative fraction. CDR3 loop: CASSFSGTSGAAGDTQYF. CDR3 nucleotides: TGTGCCAGCAGCTTTTCCGGGACTAGCGGGGCAGCTGGGGATACGCAGTATTTT.